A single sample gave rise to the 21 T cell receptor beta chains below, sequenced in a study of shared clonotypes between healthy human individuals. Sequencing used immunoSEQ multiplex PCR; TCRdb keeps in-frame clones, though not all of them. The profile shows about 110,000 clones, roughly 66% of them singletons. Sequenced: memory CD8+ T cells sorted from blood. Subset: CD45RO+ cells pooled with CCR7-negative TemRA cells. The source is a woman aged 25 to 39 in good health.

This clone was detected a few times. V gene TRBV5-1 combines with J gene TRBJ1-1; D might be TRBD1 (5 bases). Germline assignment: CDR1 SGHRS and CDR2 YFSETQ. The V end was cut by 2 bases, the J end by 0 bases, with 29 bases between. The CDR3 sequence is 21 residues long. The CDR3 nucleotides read TGCGCCAGCAGCTTACGGTTAATGGGGGGGATCCGATTCTACATGAACACTGAAGCTTTCTTT. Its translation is CASSLRLMGGIRFYMNTEAFF. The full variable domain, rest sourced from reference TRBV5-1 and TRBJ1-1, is KAGVTQTPRYLIKTRGQQVTLSCSPISGHRSVSWYQQTPGQGLQFLFEYFSETQRNKGNFPGRFSGRQFSNSRSEMNVSTLELGDSALYLCASSLRLMGGIRFYMNTEAFFGQGTRLTVV.

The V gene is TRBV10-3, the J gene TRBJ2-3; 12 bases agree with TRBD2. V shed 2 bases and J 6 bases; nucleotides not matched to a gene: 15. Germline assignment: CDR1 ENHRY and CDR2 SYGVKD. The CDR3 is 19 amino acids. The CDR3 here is CAISEPSYASGREADTQYF. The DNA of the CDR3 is TGTGCCATCAGTGAGCCCTCCTACGCTAGCGGGAGGGAGGCCGATACGCAGTATTTT.

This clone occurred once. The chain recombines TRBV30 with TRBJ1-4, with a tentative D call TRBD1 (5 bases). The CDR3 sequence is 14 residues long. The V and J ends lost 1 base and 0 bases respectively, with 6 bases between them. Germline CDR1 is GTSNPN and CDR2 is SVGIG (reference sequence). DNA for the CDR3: TGTGCCTGGAGTGGGGGGGCAACTAATGAAAAACTGTTTTTT. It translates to CAWSGGATNEKLFF.

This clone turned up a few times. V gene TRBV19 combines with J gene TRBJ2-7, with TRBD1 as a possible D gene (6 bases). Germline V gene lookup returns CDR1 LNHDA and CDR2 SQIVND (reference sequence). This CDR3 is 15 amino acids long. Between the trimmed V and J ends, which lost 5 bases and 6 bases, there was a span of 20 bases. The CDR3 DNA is TGTGCCAGTAGTTTATCACAGGGATCGTTCGGCGAGCAGTACTTC. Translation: CASSLSQGSFGEQYF.

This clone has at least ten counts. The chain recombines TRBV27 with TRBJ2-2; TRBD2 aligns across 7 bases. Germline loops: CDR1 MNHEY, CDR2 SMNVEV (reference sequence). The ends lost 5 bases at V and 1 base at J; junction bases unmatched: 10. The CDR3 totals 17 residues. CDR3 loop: CASSELGLAVNTGELFF. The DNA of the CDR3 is TGTGCCAGCAGTGAACTCGGGCTAGCGGTGAACACCGGGGAGCTGTTTTTT.

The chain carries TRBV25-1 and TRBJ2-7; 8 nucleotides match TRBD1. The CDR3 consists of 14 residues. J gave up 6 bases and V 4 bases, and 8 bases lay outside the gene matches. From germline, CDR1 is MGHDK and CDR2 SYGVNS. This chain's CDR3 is CASSVLETGVEQYF. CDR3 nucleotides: TGTGCCAGCAGTGTGCTAGAGACAGGGGTCGAGCAGTACTTC.

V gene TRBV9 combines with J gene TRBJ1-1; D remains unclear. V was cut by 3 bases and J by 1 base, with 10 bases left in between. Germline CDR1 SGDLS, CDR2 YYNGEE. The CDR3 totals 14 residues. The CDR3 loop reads CASSEVVWNTEAFF. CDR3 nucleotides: TGTGCCAGCAGCGAAGTAGTCTGGAACACTGAAGCTTTCTTT.

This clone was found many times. The CDR3 bases are TGTGCCAGCAGCTTAGGGACAGGATCCTATGGCTACACCTTC. Encoded protein: CASSLGTGSYGYTF. This rearrangement joins TRBV13 to TRBJ1-2; TRBD1 might be the D (6 bases). This CDR3 has 14 amino acids. V lost 0 bases and J lost 4, with 9 bases in between. Germline values: CDR1 PRHDT, CDR2 FYEKMQ (reference sequence). Together with reference TRBV13 and TRBJ1-2, the CDR3 gives the full variable domain: AAGVIQSPRHLIKEKRETATLKCYPIPRHDTVYWYQQGPGQDPQFLISFYEKMQSDKGSIPDRFSAQQFSDYHSELNMSSLELGDSALYFCASSLGTGSYGYTFGSGTRLTVV.

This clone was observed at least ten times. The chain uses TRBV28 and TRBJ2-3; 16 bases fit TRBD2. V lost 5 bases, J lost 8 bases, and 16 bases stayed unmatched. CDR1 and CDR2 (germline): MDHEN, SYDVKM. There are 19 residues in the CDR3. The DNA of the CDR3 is TGTGCCAGCAGTGAGATTGGGACTAGCGGGAGGGCCGGGTATACTACGCAGTATTTT. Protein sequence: CASSEIGTSGRAGYTTQYF.

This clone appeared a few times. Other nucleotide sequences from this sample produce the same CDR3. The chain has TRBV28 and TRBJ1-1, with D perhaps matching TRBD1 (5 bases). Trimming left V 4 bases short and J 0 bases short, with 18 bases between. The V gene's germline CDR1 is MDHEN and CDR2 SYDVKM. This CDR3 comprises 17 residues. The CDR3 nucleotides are TGTGCCAGCAGTTCCCTCGGGGGAGGGGTCATGAACACTGAAGCTTTCTTT. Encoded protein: CASSSLGGGVMNTEAFF.

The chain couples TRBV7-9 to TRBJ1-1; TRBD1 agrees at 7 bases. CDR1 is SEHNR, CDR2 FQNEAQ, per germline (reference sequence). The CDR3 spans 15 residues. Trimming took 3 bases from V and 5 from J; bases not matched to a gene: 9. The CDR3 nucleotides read TGTGCCAGCAGCTTCCCAGGGGGGGGGAAGACTGAAGCTTTCTTT. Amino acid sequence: CASSFPGGGKTEAFF.

The CDR3 region has the DNA TGTGCCAGCAGCTATAACACCGGGGAGCTGTTTTTT. The encoded protein is CASSYNTGELFF. J is TRBJ2-2 and V is TRBV28, with D unresolved. Deletions cut 6 bases from V and 2 bases from J, with 4 bases between. This CDR3 is 12 amino acids long. The germline CDR1 and CDR2 sequences are MDHEN and SYDVKM. The full variable domain, rest sourced from reference TRBV28 and TRBJ2-2, is DVKVTQSSRYLVKRTGEKVFLECVQDMDHENMFWYRQDPGLGLRLIYFSYDVKMKEKGDIPEGYSVSREKKERFSLILESASTNQTSMYLCASSYNTGELFFGEGSRLTVL.

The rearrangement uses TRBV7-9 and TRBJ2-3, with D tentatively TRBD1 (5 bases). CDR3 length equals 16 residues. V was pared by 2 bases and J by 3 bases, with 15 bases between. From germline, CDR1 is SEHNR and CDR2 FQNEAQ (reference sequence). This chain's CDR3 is CASSLWGPSRTDTQYF. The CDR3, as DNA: TGTGCCAGCAGCTTATGGGGCCCCTCTAGGACAGATACGCAGTATTTT.

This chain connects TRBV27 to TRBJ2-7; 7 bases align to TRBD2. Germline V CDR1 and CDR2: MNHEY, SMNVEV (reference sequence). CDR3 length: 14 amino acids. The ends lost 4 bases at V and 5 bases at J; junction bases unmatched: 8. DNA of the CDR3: TGTGCCAGCAGTTATGCGACACGGGGGGACGAGCAGTACTTC. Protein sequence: CASSYATRGDEQYF.

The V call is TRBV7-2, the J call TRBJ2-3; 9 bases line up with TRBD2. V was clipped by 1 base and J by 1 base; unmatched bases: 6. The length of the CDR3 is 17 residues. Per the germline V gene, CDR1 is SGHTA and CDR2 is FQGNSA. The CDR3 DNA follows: TGTGCCAGCAGCTTAGAGCTTAGCGGGAGCGGCACAGATACGCAGTATTTT. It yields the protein CASSLELSGSGTDTQYF.

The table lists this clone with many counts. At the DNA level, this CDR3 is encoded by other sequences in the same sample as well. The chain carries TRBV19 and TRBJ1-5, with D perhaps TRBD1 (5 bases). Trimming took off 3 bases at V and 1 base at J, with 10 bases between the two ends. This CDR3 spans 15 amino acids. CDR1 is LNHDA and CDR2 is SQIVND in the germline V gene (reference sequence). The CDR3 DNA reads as TGTGCCAGTAGTATTTGGGGGACGAGCAATCAGCCCCAGCATTTT. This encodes CASSIWGTSNQPQHF. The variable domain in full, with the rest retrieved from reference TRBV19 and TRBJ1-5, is DGGITQSPKYLFRKEGQNVTLSCEQNLNHDAMYWYRQDPGQGLRLIYYSQIVNDFQKGDIAEGYSVSREKKESFPLTVTSAQKNPTAFYLCASSIWGTSNQPQHFGDGTRLSIL.

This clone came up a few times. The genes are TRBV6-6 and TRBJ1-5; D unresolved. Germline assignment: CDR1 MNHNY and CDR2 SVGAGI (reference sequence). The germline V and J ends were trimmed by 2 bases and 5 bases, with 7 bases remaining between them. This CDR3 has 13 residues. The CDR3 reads CASSYGRYQPQHF. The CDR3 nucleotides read TGTGCCAGCAGTTACGGCAGGTATCAGCCCCAGCATTTT.

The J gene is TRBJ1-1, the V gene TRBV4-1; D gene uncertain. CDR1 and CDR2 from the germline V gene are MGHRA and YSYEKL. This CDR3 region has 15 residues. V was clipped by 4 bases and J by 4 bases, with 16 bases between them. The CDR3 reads CASSLLRPGRTEAFF. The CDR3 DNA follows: TGCGCCAGCAGCCTTTTGAGACCAGGCCGCACTGAAGCTTTCTTT.

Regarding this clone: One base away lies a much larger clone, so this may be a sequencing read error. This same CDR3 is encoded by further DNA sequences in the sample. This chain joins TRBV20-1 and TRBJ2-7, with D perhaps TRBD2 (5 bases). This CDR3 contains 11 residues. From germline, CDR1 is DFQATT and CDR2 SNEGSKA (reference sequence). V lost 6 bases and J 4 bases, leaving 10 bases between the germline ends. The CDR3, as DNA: TGCAGTGCGAAGGAGGTTTACGAGCAGTACTTC. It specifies CSAKEVYEQYF.

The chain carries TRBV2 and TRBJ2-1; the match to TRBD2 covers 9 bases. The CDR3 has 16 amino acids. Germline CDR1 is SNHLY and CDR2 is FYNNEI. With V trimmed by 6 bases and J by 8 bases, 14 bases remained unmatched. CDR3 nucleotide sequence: TGTGCCAGCAGAGCGAGCGACTTTAGCGGGAGCCATGAGCAGTTCTTC. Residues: CASRASDFSGSHEQFF. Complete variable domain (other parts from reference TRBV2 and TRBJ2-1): EPEVTQTPSHQVTQMGQEVILRCVPISNHLYFYWYRQILGQKVEFLVSFYNNEISEKSEIFDDQFSVERPDGSNFTLKIRSTKLEDSAMYFCASRASDFSGSHEQFFGPGTRLTVL.

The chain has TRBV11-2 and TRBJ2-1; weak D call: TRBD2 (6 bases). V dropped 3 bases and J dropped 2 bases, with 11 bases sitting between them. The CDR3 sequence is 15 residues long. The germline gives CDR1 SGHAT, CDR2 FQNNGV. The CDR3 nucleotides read TGTGCCAGCAGCTTGGGAGGAAGGACCTACAATGAGCAGTTCTTC. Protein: CASSLGGRTYNEQFF.